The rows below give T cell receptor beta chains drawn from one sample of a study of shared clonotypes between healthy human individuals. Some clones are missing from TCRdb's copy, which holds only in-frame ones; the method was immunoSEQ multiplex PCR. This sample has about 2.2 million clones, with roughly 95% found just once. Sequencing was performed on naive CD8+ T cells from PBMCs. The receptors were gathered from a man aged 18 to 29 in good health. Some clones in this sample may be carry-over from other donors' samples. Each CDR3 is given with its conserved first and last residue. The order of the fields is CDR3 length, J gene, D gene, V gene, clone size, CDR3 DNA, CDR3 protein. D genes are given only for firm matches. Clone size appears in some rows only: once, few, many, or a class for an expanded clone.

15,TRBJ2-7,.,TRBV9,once,TGTGCCAGCAGCGTAGCCCCAGGTCAAACCTACGAGCAGTACTTC,CASSVAPGQTYEQYF
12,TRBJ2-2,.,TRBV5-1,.,TGCGCCAGCGGTGATGCTTCCGGGGAGCTGTTTTTT,CASGDASGELFF
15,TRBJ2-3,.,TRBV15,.,TGTGCCACCAGCAGAGAGCGGGGTAGCACAGATACGCAGTATTTT,CATSRERGSTDTQYF
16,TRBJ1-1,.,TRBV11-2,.,TGTGCCAGCAGCTTAGATCAGGGGCCCTTGAACACTGAAGCTTTCTTT,CASSLDQGPLNTEAFF
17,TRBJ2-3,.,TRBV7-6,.,TGTGCCAGCAGCTTAGAGGTGAATAGCCCGGTTATGGATACGCAGTATTTT,CASSLEVNSPVMDTQYF
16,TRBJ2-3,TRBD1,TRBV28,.,TGTGCCAGCAGTTTTCCGCGGACAGGGAGCACAGATACGCAGTATTTT,CASSFPRTGSTDTQYF
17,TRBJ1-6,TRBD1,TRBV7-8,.,TGTGCCAGCAGCTTCCCGGACAGGGGATATTCGGGTTCACCCCTCCACTTT,CASSFPDRGYSGSPLHF
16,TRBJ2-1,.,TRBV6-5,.,TGTGCCAGCAGTTACTTGATCACGGGGGGCGGCAATGAGCAGTTCTTC,CASSYLITGGGNEQFF
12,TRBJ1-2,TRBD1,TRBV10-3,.,TGTGCCATCAGACAGGGGGCAGATGGCTACACCTTC,CAIRQGADGYTF
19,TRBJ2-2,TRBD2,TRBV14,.,TGTGCCAGCAGTCCCGGGACTAGCGGGAGCCTCCAGAACACCGGGGAGCTGTTTTTT,CASSPGTSGSLQNTGELFF
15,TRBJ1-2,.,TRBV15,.,TGTGCCACCAGCAGAGATGCCGGGGGCCGATATGGCTACACCTTC,CATSRDAGGRYGYTF
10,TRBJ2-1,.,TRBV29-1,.,TGCAGCCTTAGGAGCAATGAGCAGTTCTTC,CSLRSNEQFF
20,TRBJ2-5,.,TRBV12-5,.,TGTGCTAGTGGTTTGGACACTGCGGTTTATGTGGGGATTAAGGGTCGGACCCAGTACTTC,CASGLDTAVYVGIKGRTQYF
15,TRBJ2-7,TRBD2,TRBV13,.,TGTGCCAGCAGCTTAGTGGGCGGGAGTTCCCACGAGCAGTACTTC,CASSLVGGSSHEQYF
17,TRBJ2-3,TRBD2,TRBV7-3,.,TGTGCCAGCAGCTCCCTCGGGATAGCGGGAGGCACAGATACGCAGTATTTT,CASSSLGIAGGTDTQYF
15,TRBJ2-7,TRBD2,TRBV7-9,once,TGTGCCAGCAGCTCTAGGACTAGCGGGAGGTACGAGCAGTACTTC,CASSSRTSGRYEQYF
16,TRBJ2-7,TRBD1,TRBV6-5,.,TGTGCCAGCAGTTATGGGCCCGGGACAGGCATGAGAGAGCAGTACTTC,CASSYGPGTGMREQYF
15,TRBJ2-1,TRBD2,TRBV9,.,TGTGCCAGCAGCCCCGGGACTAGCGGCCACAATGAGCAGTTCTTC,CASSPGTSGHNEQFF
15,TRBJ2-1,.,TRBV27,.,TGTGCCAGCAGCTCCGGACTAACGAGGTACAATGAGCAGTTCTTC,CASSSGLTRYNEQFF
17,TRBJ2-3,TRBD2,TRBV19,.,TGTGCCAGTAGTGAAACTAGCGGGAGGGCTTGGACAGATACGCAGTATTTT,CASSETSGRAWTDTQYF
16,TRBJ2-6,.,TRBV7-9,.,TGTGCCAGCAGCTTATTCCGATTCGATTGGGCCAACGTCCTGACTTTC,CASSLFRFDWANVLTF
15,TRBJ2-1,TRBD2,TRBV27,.,TGTGCCAGCAGTACTCCCGGGACTAGCGGAAATGAGCAGTTCTTC,CASSTPGTSGNEQFF
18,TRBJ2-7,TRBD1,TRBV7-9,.,TGTGCCAGCAGCTTAGGCCCCCCGGGACAGGGAGCCTCCTACGAGCAGTACTTC,CASSLGPPGQGASYEQYF
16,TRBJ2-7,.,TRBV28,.,TGTGCCAGCAGTTGGGGATCGGCAGATGGTACCTACGAGCAGTACTTC,CASSWGSADGTYEQYF
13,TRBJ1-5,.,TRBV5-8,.,TGTGCCAGCAAGTCAAGTAGCAATCAGCCCCAGCATTTT,CASKSSSNQPQHF
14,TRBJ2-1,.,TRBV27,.,TGTGCCAGCAGTTTGCGACTAGTGAGCAATGAGCAGTTCTTC,CASSLRLVSNEQFF
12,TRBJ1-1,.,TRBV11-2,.,TGTGCCAGCAGCTTGGGGACACTTGAAGCTTTCTTT,CASSLGTLEAFF
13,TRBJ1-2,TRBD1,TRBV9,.,TGTGCCAGCAGCCCGCGACAGGGGACGGGCTACACCTTC,CASSPRQGTGYTF
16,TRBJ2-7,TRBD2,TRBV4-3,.,TGCGCCAGCAGCCCCTCCGGACTAGCGGGCCCCTACGAGCAGTACTTC,CASSPSGLAGPYEQYF
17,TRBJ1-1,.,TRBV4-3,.,TGCGCCAGCAGCCAAGATTATCGCTCCCGCACGTCAACTGAAGCTTTCTTT,CASSQDYRSRTSTEAFF
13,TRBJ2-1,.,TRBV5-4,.,TGTGCCAGCAGCCCTCCCCCCTACAATGAGCAGTTCTTC,CASSPPPYNEQFF
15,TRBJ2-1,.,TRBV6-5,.,TGTGCCAGCAGCGTACAGGTGGGCTCCTACAATGAGCAGTTCTTC,CASSVQVGSYNEQFF
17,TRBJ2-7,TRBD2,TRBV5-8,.,TGTGCCAGCAGCCACTTCAGCGGGGACTTACCTACCTACGAGCAGTACTTC,CASSHFSGDLPTYEQYF
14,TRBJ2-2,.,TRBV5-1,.,TGCGCCAGCAGCCCATACACGGACACCGGGGAGCTGTTTTTT,CASSPYTDTGELFF
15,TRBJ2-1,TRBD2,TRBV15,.,TGTGCCACCAGCCTTAAAAGAGGCGGGAGCAATGAGCAGTTCTTC,CATSLKRGGSNEQFF
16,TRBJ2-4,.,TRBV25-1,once,TGTGCCAGCAGTGACGGGGCGCTAGGGCTCGGAAACATTCAGTACTTC,CASSDGALGLGNIQYF
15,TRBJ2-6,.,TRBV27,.,TGTGCCTCGAAAGATCGGCCTACTGGGGCCAACGTCCTGACTTTC,CASKDRPTGANVLTF
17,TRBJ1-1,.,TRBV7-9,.,TGTGCCAGCAGCTTAGGGTGGGGCGCGGGGGTGAACACTGAAGCTTTCTTT,CASSLGWGAGVNTEAFF
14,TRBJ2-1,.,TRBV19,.,TGTGCCAGTAGAGGCTGGGGTGGACAGAATGAGCAGTTCTTC,CASRGWGGQNEQFF
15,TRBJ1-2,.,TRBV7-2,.,TGTGCCAGCACCCAAGGGCCCCTAGCTTACTATGGCTACACCTTC,CASTQGPLAYYGYTF
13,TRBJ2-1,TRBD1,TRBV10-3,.,TGTGCCACGGGACCCCCTGACAGGGCTGAGCAGTTCTTC,CATGPPDRAEQFF
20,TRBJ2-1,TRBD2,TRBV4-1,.,TGCGCCAGCAGCCAAGATTCCCCTCCCTTGCGGGAGGGCCTCTACAATGAGCAGTTCTTC,CASSQDSPPLREGLYNEQFF
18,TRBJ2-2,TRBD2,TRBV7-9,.,TGTGCCAGCAGCTTAGCTGGGCTAGCGGGAGGGAACACCGGGGAGCTGTTTTTT,CASSLAGLAGGNTGELFF